This T cell receptor (beta chain) was identified during a study of tumor and adjacent non-tumor tissue in lung cancer. General study results and limits: Significantly higher TCR diversity was found in tumor than normal lung.

The CDR3 contains 11 residues. Germline V gives CDR1 DFQATT, CDR2 SNEGSKA (reference sequence). This clonotype was counted a few times. Its antigen is currently unknown. A much larger clonotype is one base distant, so this may be a read error. This sample's RNA came from whole unsorted tissue. The normal lung tissue was taken more than 3 cm from the tumor edge. A modified ARM-PCR protocol with three rounds of nested PCR amplified TCRbeta. TCRdb fed the multiplex PCR reads into MiXCR, producing one record per CDR3 protein. The sample carries 85,000 or so distinct CDR3 sequences, more than 65% recorded once.

Source material: distant non-tumor lung tissue. The chain carries TRBV20-1 and TRBJ2-1; D unresolved. This clonotype originated in a woman aged 45-65 years with non-small cell lung cancer. The CDR3: CNARLLYEQFF. The CDR3 DNA sequence: TGCAATGCTAGACTCCTATATGAGCAGTTCTTC.